These 16 T cell receptor beta chains originate from one sample sequenced in a study of cytomegalovirus exposure and HLA in healthy donors. Vbeta (60) and Jbeta (13) primers were used in the PCR. The assay was immunoSEQ multiplex PCR, and TCRdb's table has in-frame clones only and misses some. This table has 130,000 or so clones, more than 70% appearing once. Sequenced input: PBMCs. All receptors come from a man in his forties or fifties in good health and CMV-seronegative.

The CDR3, as DNA: TGTGCCACCAGACAGGGGGAGACTGAAGCTTTCTTT. Protein sequence: CATRQGETEAFF. The rearrangement links TRBV6-6 to TRBJ1-1, with 9 bases that match TRBD1. This CDR3 is 12 amino acids long. CDR1 and CDR2 from the germline V gene are MNHNY and SVGAGI (reference sequence). V was pared by 10 bases and J by 5 bases, with 5 bases of the junction left unmatched.

The J gene is TRBJ2-7, the V gene TRBV7-2; TRBD2 aligns across 13 bases. V gave up 4 bases and J gave up 4 bases; unmatched junction bases: 10. The CDR3 is 17 residues long. Germline V gene data show CDR1 as SGHTA and CDR2 as FQGNSA. The CDR3 loop is CASSSRLAGGAGYEQYF. CDR3 coding DNA: TGTGCCAGCAGCTCAAGACTAGCGGGGGGAGCAGGGTACGAGCAGTACTTC. The variable domain in full, with the rest retrieved from reference TRBV7-2 and TRBJ2-7, is GAGVSQSPSNKVTEKGKDVELRCDPISGHTALYWYRQSLGQGLEFLIYFQGNSAPDKSGLPSDRFSAERTGGSVSTLTIQRTQQEDSAVYLCASSSRLAGGAGYEQYFGPGTRLTVT.

This clone was recorded a few times. The V call is TRBV6-1, the J call TRBJ1-3, with a possible D match to TRBD1 (6 bases). The V end was cut by 0 bases, the J end by 8 bases, with 11 bases between. The CDR3 is made up of 14 amino acids. Germline values: CDR1 MNHNS, CDR2 SASEGT. The CDR3 nucleotides are TGTGCCAGCAGTGAAGCGTTCAGGGGAGACACCATATATTTT. This encodes CASSEAFRGDTIYF.

Turning to this clone: Without the conserved terminal phenylalanine or tryptophan, this CDR3 likely stems from a read error. The chain is built from TRBV5-1 and TRBJ1-5, with D maybe TRBD1 (5 bases). Germline assignment: CDR1 SGHRS and CDR2 YFSETQ. This CDR3 spans 15 amino acids. V lost 0 bases, J lost 3 bases, and 10 bases lay in between. The DNA of the CDR3 is TGCGCCAGCAGCTTGGAGGGGTCACCCAATCAGCCCCAGCATCTT. Protein sequence: CASSLEGSPNQPQHL.

This chain joins TRBV27 and TRBJ1-1, with D maybe TRBD1 (5 bases). V lost 5 bases to trimming and J lost 3 bases, with 13 bases between them. This CDR3 is built from 14 residues. From germline, CDR1 is MNHEY and CDR2 SMNVEV (reference sequence). The DNA of the CDR3 is TGTGCCAGCAGTCCCGGTACAGGAGACACTGAAGCTTTCTTT. This sequence encodes CASSPGTGDTEAFF.

The chain employs TRBV4-2 and TRBJ1-4, with D perhaps matching TRBD1 (6 bases). Germline CDR1 and CDR2: LGHNA and YNFKEQ. Trimming cost V 4 bases and J 5 bases, with 11 bases left between them. The CDR3 has 14 amino acids. CDR3 region: CASSPRGRNEKLFF. The DNA for the CDR3 is TGTGCCAGCAGCCCGAGGGGGAGAAATGAAAAACTGTTTTTT.

The chain recombines TRBV6-5 with TRBJ1-2; the D gene is possibly TRBD1 (5 bases). Between the trimmed V and J ends, which lost 8 bases and 4 bases, there was a span of 14 bases. This CDR3 is built from 13 residues. Per the germline V gene, CDR1 is MNHEY and CDR2 is SVGAGI. CDR3 sequence (DNA): TGTGCCAGCCGGGACGGGAGGTTCTATGGCTACACCTTC. As protein: CASRDGRFYGYTF.

This rearrangement joins TRBV6-1 to TRBJ1-2; 8 nucleotides match TRBD1. Per germline, CDR1 MNHNS and CDR2 SASEGT. V gave up 1 base and J gave up 8 bases; unmatched junction bases: 9. This CDR3 region has 15 residues. CDR3 in amino acids: CASSEGAGGWKGYTF. The CDR3 coding sequence is TGTGCCAGCAGTGAAGGGGCAGGGGGCTGGAAAGGCTACACCTTC.

The CDR3: CASSSGGFQETQYF. The CDR3 region has the DNA TGTGCCAGCAGCTCCGGGGGATTCCAAGAGACCCAGTACTTC. The chain links TRBV7-7 to TRBJ2-5, with a weak D call TRBD2 (6 bases). V dropped 4 bases and J dropped 1 base, with 10 bases sitting between them. Germline lookup yields CDR1 SSHAT and CDR2 FNYEAQ (reference sequence). The CDR3 contains 14 residues.

This chain connects TRBV19 to TRBJ2-3, with a weak D call TRBD1 (5 bases). The CDR3 spans 11 residues. The germline gives CDR1 LNHDA, CDR2 SQIVND (reference sequence). Trimming stripped 8 bases from V and 7 bases from J, with 10 bases between. CDR3 loop: CASLDIYTQYF. The DNA of the CDR3 is TGTGCCAGTTTGGACATTTATACGCAGTATTTT. The whole variable domain, filled in from reference TRBV19 and TRBJ2-3, reads DGGITQSPKYLFRKEGQNVTLSCEQNLNHDAMYWYRQDPGQGLRLIYYSQIVNDFQKGDIAEGYSVSREKKESFPLTVTSAQKNPTAFYLCASLDIYTQYFGPGTRLTVL.

The V and J genes are TRBV5-1 and TRBJ1-2; maybe TRBD1 (6 bases). The CDR3 length is 15 residues. CDR1 is SGHRS and CDR2 is YFSETQ in the germline V gene. V shed 3 bases and J shed 2 bases, with 14 bases lying between them. CDR3 in amino acids: CASSSRTESNYGYTF. The CDR3 DNA reads as TGCGCCAGCAGCTCCCGGACAGAATCAAACTATGGCTACACCTTC.

The CDR3: CASSPGEAAGSGANVLTF. Written as DNA, the CDR3 is TGCGCCAGCAGCCCGGGGGAGGCGGCTGGCTCTGGGGCCAACGTCCTGACTTTC. The V and J genes are TRBV5-1 and TRBJ2-6; tentative D call: TRBD2 (6 bases). The CDR3 totals 18 residues. CDR1 and CDR2 (germline): SGHRS, YFSETQ. Trimming removed 4 bases from V and 0 bases from J, with 17 bases in between.

V gene TRBV6-1 combines with J gene TRBJ2-7; weak D call: TRBD2 (6 bases). The V and J ends lost 6 bases and 3 bases respectively, with 12 bases between them. There are 13 residues in the CDR3. The germline CDR1 and CDR2 sequences are MNHNS and SASEGT. The CDR3 DNA sequence: TGTGCCAGCAGCCTACAGGACTACTACGAGCAGTACTTC. Its protein is CASSLQDYYEQYF.

The chain couples TRBV5-1 to TRBJ2-5; weak D call: TRBD1 (6 bases). The end of the DNA fits TRBJ2-7 better, so the J call may be wrong. CDR1 and CDR2 from the germline V gene are SGHRS and YFSETQ. CDR3 length: 13 residues. The CDR3 loop is CASSLQGSYEQYF. As DNA, the CDR3 is TGCGCCAGCAGCTTACAGGGATCTTACGAGCAGTACTTC.

The rearrangement links TRBV5-8 to TRBJ1-2; D is possibly TRBD1 (5 bases). V was pared by 0 bases and J by 5 bases, with 8 bases between. Germline CDR1 SGHTS, CDR2 YDEGEE. The CDR3 sequence is 13 residues long. This CDR3 is CASSLGQLYGYTF. CDR3 DNA sequence: TGTGCCAGCAGCTTGGGACAGTTGTATGGCTACACCTTC.

V is TRBV5-4 and J is TRBJ2-5; 7 bases match TRBD1. The CDR3 loop spans 15 amino acids. Germline V gives CDR1 SGHNT, CDR2 YYREEE (reference sequence). V gave up 0 bases and J gave up 5 bases; unmatched junction bases: 7. The CDR3 here is CASSLVAGGTETQYF. Written as DNA, the CDR3 is TGTGCCAGCAGCTTGGTGGCAGGGGGAACGGAGACCCAGTACTTC.